These 15 T cell receptor beta chains came from one sample sequenced in a study of T cells in Graves' hyperthyroidism and ophthalmopathy. Amplification of TCR beta CDR3 regions was performed using RNA transcripts as template. In the first-round RT-PCR of the TCR CDR3, the HTBI primer set was used. TCRdb processed the multiplex PCR reads anew with MiXCR; each CDR3 protein has one entry. This sample has about 270,000 distinct CDR3 sequences, with less than 30% found just once. The sequencing input was blood. The receptors were gathered from a man in his forties with Graves' hyperthyroidism that later progressed to Graves' ophthalmopathy.

In its sample, this clonotype was seen many times. V usage is TRBV7-2 and J usage is TRBJ1-1; D not certain. V was shortened by 7 bases and J by 4 bases, with 13 bases between the two germline ends. CDR3 size: 13 residues. CDR1 and CDR2 from the germline V gene are SGHTA and FQGNSA. The CDR3 spells CASTQQPGTEAFF. The CDR3 region has the DNA TGTGCCAGCACCCAACAACCGGGCACTGAAGCTTTCTTT.

This clonotype was picked up many times. The chain combines TRBV2 with TRBJ1-5; a weak D match, TRBD1 (5 bases). Germline CDR1 is SNHLY and CDR2 is FYNNEI. The V gene lost 6 bases and the J gene lost 4 bases, with 10 bases spanning the gap. The CDR3 has 13 amino acids. The DNA of the CDR3 is TGTGCCAGCAGACCCAGGGAAAATCAGCCCCAGCATTTT. Its protein product is CASRPRENQPQHF.

This clonotype was seen at least ten times. The J gene is TRBJ1-1, the V gene TRBV12-3 or TRBV12-4; D is unclear. This CDR3 spans 12 amino acids. V was cut by 7 bases and J by 1 base, with 7 bases left in between. CDR3 DNA: TGTGCCAGCATGTACAAGAACACTGAAGCTTTCTTT. It is translated as CASMYKNTEAFF.

The V call is TRBV18, the J call TRBJ1-4, with a tentative D call TRBD1 (5 bases). V dropped 3 bases and J dropped 0 bases, with 11 bases sitting between them. Germline lookup yields CDR1 KGHSH and CDR2 LQKENI. CDR3 length: 16 residues. The CDR3 DNA follows: TGTGCCAGCTCACCGTTCGAAGGGGCAACTAATGAAAAACTGTTTTTT. The encoded protein is CASSPFEGATNEKLFF. The whole variable domain, filled in from reference TRBV18 and TRBJ1-4, reads NAGVMQNPRHLVRRRGQEARLRCSPMKGHSHVYWYRQLPEEGLKFMVYLQKENIIDESGMPKERFSAEFPKEGPSILRIQQVVRGDSAAYFCASSPFEGATNEKLFFGSGTQLSVL.

This clonotype was observed at least ten times. The CDR3 bases are TGTGCCAGCAGTTCCCCGGACACCGGGGAGCTGTTTTTT. Translating it yields CASSSPDTGELFF. V usage is TRBV28 and J usage is TRBJ2-2, with D uncertain. V was shortened by 4 bases and J by 3 bases, with 6 bases between the two germline ends. This CDR3 region has 13 residues. The germline CDR1 and CDR2 sequences are MDHEN and SYDVKM.

This clonotype showed up many times. V gene TRBV24-1 combines with J gene TRBJ1-1, with 9 bases identical to TRBD1. The CDR3 is 14 amino acids. The V gene's germline CDR1 is KGHDR and CDR2 SFDVKD. Trimming at V came to 3 bases and at J to 5 bases, leaving 3 bases not matched to a gene. In nucleotides, the CDR3 is TGTGCCACCAGTGATACGACAGGGGGTACTGAAGCTTTCTTT. This gives the protein CATSDTTGGTEAFF.

The rearrangement joins TRBV6-1 to TRBJ1-3, with unresolved D. With 6 bases removed from V and 0 bases from J, the gap between germline ends came to 9 bases. This CDR3 has 14 residues. The germline V gene has CDR1 MNHNS and CDR2 SASEGT. The CDR3 nucleotides are TGTGCCAGCAGCCCGACTGACTCTGGAAACACCATATATTTT. Its translation: CASSPTDSGNTIYF.

This clonotype appeared many times. V and J are TRBV20-1 and TRBJ1-5, with a tentative D call TRBD1 (6 bases). CDR3 size: 13 residues. Germline CDR1 is DFQATT and CDR2 is SNEGSKA (reference sequence). The V end was cut by 6 bases, the J end by 3 bases, with 12 bases between. CDR3 nucleotides: TGCAGTGCAGAAACAGGGCTCAATCAGCCCCAGCATTTT. This codes for CSAETGLNQPQHF.

This clonotype has a count of ten or more. This chain links TRBV28 with TRBJ2-4; TRBD2 might be the D (5 bases). Germline V gives CDR1 MDHEN, CDR2 SYDVKM. The ends were cut back, 5 bases at V and 6 bases at J, with 11 bases in the middle. This CDR3 region has 13 residues. The CDR3 sequence is CASSLPTTNIQYF. The CDR3 nucleotides read TGTGCCAGCAGTCTTCCGACTACAAACATTCAGTACTTC.

This clonotype occurred many times. The chain is built from TRBV11-1 and TRBJ2-7, with TRBD1 identical over 11 bases. Germline-derived CDR1 and CDR2 are SGHAT and FQDESV (reference sequence). This CDR3 has 16 amino acids. Losses at the gene ends were 5 bases for V and 2 bases for J; bases not matched to a gene: 8. This CDR3 reads CASSPDPGQGAYEQYF. The DNA for the CDR3 is TGTGCCAGCAGCCCCGATCCGGGACAGGGGGCCTACGAGCAGTACTTC.

This clonotype showed up just once. The J gene is TRBJ2-7, the V gene TRBV12-3 or TRBV12-4; 8 bases match TRBD1. This CDR3 has 14 residues. Trimming removed 5 bases from V and 6 bases from J; junction bases left unmatched: 9. CDR3 sequence: CASSLQGQVSEQYF. For the CDR3, the DNA is TGTGCCAGCAGTCTCCAGGGACAGGTTAGCGAGCAGTACTTC.

This chain connects TRBV28 to TRBJ2-7; the D gene is possibly TRBD1 (5 bases). Trimming removed 5 bases from V and 6 bases from J, with 14 bases in between. The CDR3 consists of 13 residues. The V gene's germline CDR1 is MDHEN and CDR2 SYDVKM. CDR3 region: CASSPPYQGEQYF. CDR3 nucleotides: TGTGCCAGCAGTCCTCCCTATCAGGGCGAGCAGTACTTC.

This clonotype was detected ten times or more. The genes are TRBV6-5 and TRBJ2-6, with D perhaps TRBD2 (6 bases). The ends were cut back, 7 bases at V and 1 base at J, with 11 bases in the middle. Germline assignment: CDR1 MNHEY and CDR2 SVGAGI. This CDR3 region has 15 residues. The chain's CDR3 is CASKLGGSGANVLTF. The CDR3 bases are TGTGCCAGCAAACTCGGGGGTTCTGGGGCCAACGTCCTGACTTTC.

This clonotype has at least ten counts. The V call is TRBV6-1, the J call TRBJ2-4, with D possibly being TRBD2 (5 bases). Trimming removed 1 base from V and 7 bases from J, with 8 bases in between. CDR1 is MNHNS, CDR2 SASEGT, per germline. The length of the CDR3 is 13 residues. The CDR3 here is CASSEVPGNIQYF. The CDR3 region has the DNA TGTGCCAGCAGTGAAGTCCCGGGGAACATTCAGTACTTC.

V and J are TRBV15 and TRBJ1-2; no reliable D call. Germline V gene lookup returns CDR1 LNHNV and CDR2 YYDKDF (reference sequence). This CDR3 is 13 amino acids long. The germline V and J ends were trimmed by 5 bases and 4 bases, with 11 bases remaining between them. CDR3 nucleotides: TGTGCCACCAGCGAAAGTAGTATCTATGGCTACACCTTC. Amino acids: CATSESSIYGYTF.